Below are 20 T cell receptor beta chains sequenced from a single sample in a study of cytotoxic CD8 clonotypes in ibrutinib-treated CLL. Repertoires were generated with immunoSEQ multiplex PCR, while TCRdb's copy carries only in-frame clones and drops some. The sample holds about 50,000 clones; 57% are singletons and the top ten take under 35%. The sample in question was PBMCs, obtained after 24 months of ibrutinib treatment. The receptors originated from a human donor with chronic lymphocytic leukemia.

To note about this clone: A much bigger clone sits one base away, suggesting this may be a read error. V gene TRBV11-2 combines with J gene TRBJ2-5; D unclear. The CDR3 runs to 13 residues. Germline CDR1 and CDR2: SGHAT and FQNNGV. The CDR3: CASSFEPKETQHF. In DNA, the CDR3 is TGTGCCAGCAGCTTTGAACCAAAAGAGACCCAGCACTTC.

The chain has TRBV13 and TRBJ1-1; D remains ambiguous. Germline CDR1 is PRHDT and CDR2 is FYEKMQ (reference sequence). Trimming pared 2 bases from V and 0 bases from J, leaving 10 bases between. The CDR3 has 15 residues. For the CDR3, the DNA is TGTGCCAGCAGCTTAAGGCAGCTCATGAACACTGAAGCTTTCTTT. Amino acid sequence: CASSLRQLMNTEAFF.

This clone was found a few times. V and J are TRBV6-1 and TRBJ1-6, with a weak D call TRBD1 (5 bases). This CDR3 spans 16 amino acids. V was cut by 0 bases and J by 4 bases, with 10 bases left in between. From germline, CDR1 is MNHNS and CDR2 SASEGT. The CDR3 is CASSEALGGYNSPLHF. DNA of the CDR3: TGTGCCAGCAGTGAAGCGCTGGGGGGATATAATTCACCCCTCCACTTT.

The chain combines TRBV7-9 with TRBJ2-7; D remains unclear. The length of the CDR3 is 14 residues. CDR1 is SEHNR, CDR2 FQNEAQ, per germline (reference sequence). Trimming removed 1 base from V and 5 bases from J, with 12 bases in between. CDR3 bases: TGTGCCAGCAGCTTAGTTAAAAGGGCCCACGAGCAGTACTTC. Protein product: CASSLVKRAHEQYF. The variable domain in full, with the rest retrieved from reference TRBV7-9 and TRBJ2-7, is DTGVSQNPRHKITKRGQNVTFRCDPISEHNRLYWYRQTLGQGPEFLTYFQNEAQLEKSRLLSDRFSAERPKGSFSTLEIQRTEQGDSAMYLCASSLVKRAHEQYFGPGTRLTVT.

This chain links TRBV6-6 with TRBJ2-2; D is possibly TRBD1 (5 bases). Germline loops: CDR1 MNHNY, CDR2 SVGAGI (reference sequence). The length of the CDR3 is 14 residues. V lost 6 bases and J 3 bases, leaving 11 bases between the germline ends. The CDR3 DNA is TGTGCCAGCAGAGACCAGGGTCACACCGGGGAGCTGTTTTTT. This translates into CASRDQGHTGELFF.

The sample holds a few counts of this clone. This chain joins TRBV5-1 and TRBJ2-7; no clear D gene. Germline V gene data show CDR1 as SGHRS and CDR2 as YFSETQ. This CDR3 is 13 amino acids long. V gave up 1 base and J gave up 7 bases, with 12 bases separating them. DNA of the CDR3: TGCGCCAGCAGCTTGTGGGGTTTAAGGGAGCAGTACTTC. Translation: CASSLWGLREQYF.

V and J are TRBV5-1 and TRBJ2-1; TRBD2 is a possible D gene (6 bases). CDR1 and CDR2 from the germline V gene are SGHRS and YFSETQ. The CDR3 consists of 16 residues. The V end lost 6 bases, the J end lost 2 bases, and 18 bases lay between the germline ends. The DNA for the CDR3 is TGCGCCAGCACCCCCTGGGGGGACGTTACCTACAATGAGCAGTTCTTC. This encodes CASTPWGDVTYNEQFF.

The chain joins TRBV2 to TRBJ2-5, with 12 bases identical to TRBD2. J was trimmed by 4 bases and V by 7 bases; bases with no gene match: 13. The germline CDR1 and CDR2 sequences are SNHLY and FYNNEI. The CDR3 spans 17 residues. The CDR3 region is CASIGGLAGGRRETQYF. CDR3 DNA: TGTGCCAGCATCGGAGGTCTAGCGGGGGGGCGGAGAGAGACCCAGTACTTC.

Concerning this clone itself: This likely reflects a read error, since a far larger clone is one base away. Other DNA sequences in this specimen translate into the identical CDR3. The chain is built from TRBV5-1 and TRBJ2-7; 16 nucleotides line up with TRBD2. Germline values: CDR1 SGHRS, CDR2 YFSETQ. V shed 3 bases, J shed 2 bases, and the junction held 20 bases outside the gene matches. The length of the CDR3 is 22 residues. CDR3 bases: TGCGCCAGCAGCTCCTGGGGGAGCCGTACGGGACTAGCGGGGGGGACAACCTACGAGCAGTACTTC. This codes for CASSSWGSRTGLAGGTTYEQYF. Combining the CDR3 with reference TRBV5-1 and TRBJ2-7 gives the whole variable domain KAGVTQTPRYLIKTRGQQVTLSCSPISGHRSVSWYQQTPGQGLQFLFEYFSETQRNKGNFPGRFSGRQFSNSRSEMNVSTLELGDSALYLCASSSWGSRTGLAGGTTYEQYFGPGTRLTVT.

This chain joins TRBV6-1 and TRBJ1-1; possible D gene TRBD1, 6 bases. CDR3 size: 13 residues. V gave up 7 bases and J gave up 6 bases, with 15 bases separating them. The germline gives CDR1 MNHNS, CDR2 SASEGT. This CDR3 is CASTLNRDAEAFF. The CDR3 DNA sequence: TGTGCCAGCACCTTAAACAGGGACGCTGAAGCTTTCTTT.

The chain joins TRBV2 to TRBJ1-4; D possibly corresponds to TRBD1 (6 bases). Trimming left V 7 bases short and J 4 bases short, with 16 bases between. The CDR3 has 15 amino acids. CDR1 SNHLY and CDR2 FYNNEI come from the germline V gene. DNA of the CDR3: TGTGCCAGCACCAAGGAACAGGGCCTTAATGAAAAACTGTTTTTT. It encodes CASTKEQGLNEKLFF. Full variable domain (outside the CDR3, taken from reference TRBV2 and TRBJ1-4): EPEVTQTPSHQVTQMGQEVILRCVPISNHLYFYWYRQILGQKVEFLVSFYNNEISEKSEIFDDQFSVERPDGSNFTLKIRSTKLEDSAMYFCASTKEQGLNEKLFFGSGTQLSVL.

This clone was seen just once. This chain uses TRBV19 with TRBJ2-3; TRBD2 matches at 12 bases. The CDR3 is 14 amino acids. Germline lookup yields CDR1 LNHDA and CDR2 SQIVND (reference sequence). Losses at the gene ends were 6 bases for V and 6 bases for J; bases not matched to a gene: 4. CDR3 amino acids: CASRTGLAGDTQYF. DNA of the CDR3: TGTGCCAGTAGGACCGGACTAGCGGGGGATACGCAGTATTTT.

The gene calls are TRBV19 and TRBJ2-7; the match to TRBD1 covers 7 bases. The CDR3 consists of 14 residues. The V and J ends lost 7 bases and 5 bases, in that order; junction bases with no gene match: 11. Germline V gene sequence: CDR1 LNHDA, CDR2 SQIVND (reference sequence). Here the CDR3 DNA reads TGTGCCAGTATCCTACAGGGGCTTAGGGACGAGCAGTACTTC. Residues: CASILQGLRDEQYF. The whole variable domain, filled in from reference TRBV19 and TRBJ2-7, reads DGGITQSPKYLFRKEGQNVTLSCEQNLNHDAMYWYRQDPGQGLRLIYYSQIVNDFQKGDIAEGYSVSREKKESFPLTVTSAQKNPTAFYLCASILQGLRDEQYFGPGTRLTVT.

The chain carries TRBV6-1 and TRBJ1-6, with D possibly matching TRBD1 (6 bases). The CDR3 is 16 residues long. Trimming removed 4 bases at V and 0 bases at J, with 10 bases between. CDR1 and CDR2 (germline): MNHNS, SASEGT. The CDR3 DNA reads as TGTGCCAGCAGTGTAACAGGGAGCTCCTATAATTCACCCCTCCACTTT. Amino acid sequence: CASSVTGSSYNSPLHF.

J is TRBJ1-6 and V is TRBV19; maybe TRBD1 (5 bases). The CDR3 is 16 residues long. V was shortened by 4 bases and J by 4 bases, with 14 bases between the two germline ends. In germline, CDR1 is LNHDA, CDR2 SQIVND (reference sequence). This chain's CDR3 is CASSTLRDGYNSPLHF. CDR3 DNA sequence: TGTGCCAGTAGTACTCTCCGGGACGGGTATAATTCACCCCTCCACTTT. Full variable domain (remainder filled in from reference TRBV19 and TRBJ1-6): DGGITQSPKYLFRKEGQNVTLSCEQNLNHDAMYWYRQDPGQGLRLIYYSQIVNDFQKGDIAEGYSVSREKKESFPLTVTSAQKNPTAFYLCASSTLRDGYNSPLHFGNGTRLTVT.

In its sample, this clone was seen a few times. The rearrangement links TRBV5-6 to TRBJ1-2; 9 bases line up with TRBD1. The germline V gene encodes CDR1 SGHDT and CDR2 YYEEEE. The CDR3 covers 15 residues. Germline trimming cut 1 base from V and 4 bases from J; bases unmatched to any gene: 5. CDR3 region: CASSLPGQGLYGYTF. DNA for the CDR3: TGTGCCAGCAGCTTGCCGGGACAGGGCCTCTATGGCTACACCTTC.

Only a few counts were recorded for this clone. V gene TRBV9 combines with J gene TRBJ2-1, with 8 bases aligning to TRBD2. J lost 3 bases, V lost 3 bases, and 2 bases had no gene match. This CDR3 is 14 amino acids long. From germline, CDR1 is SGDLS and CDR2 YYNGEE. CDR3 residues: CASSAGLGYNEQFF. The DNA for the CDR3 is TGTGCCAGCAGCGCGGGACTAGGCTACAATGAGCAGTTCTTC.

The chain is built from TRBV4-1 and TRBJ2-3, with TRBD2 as a possible D gene (6 bases). The V gene's germline CDR1 is MGHRA and CDR2 YSYEKL. The CDR3 has 15 amino acids. With 4 bases removed from V and 0 bases from J, the gap between germline ends came to 11 bases. The CDR3 protein is CASSLTGTSTDTQYF. The CDR3 bases are TGCGCCAGCAGCCTTACCGGGACTAGCACAGATACGCAGTATTTT.

V usage is TRBV4-2 and J usage is TRBJ2-1, with 7 bases lining up with TRBD1. Germline CDR1 LGHNA, CDR2 YNFKEQ. The CDR3 has 13 amino acids. Trimming at V came to 5 bases and at J to 10 bases, leaving 8 bases not matched to a gene. The chain's CDR3 is CASSYRDSDEQFF. The CDR3 DNA reads TGTGCCAGCAGCTACCGGGACAGCGACGAGCAGTTCTTC.

The rearrangement uses TRBV5-1 and TRBJ1-2; TRBD1 matches 10 bases. CDR1 is SGHRS and CDR2 is YFSETQ in the germline V gene. The CDR3 length is 15 residues. J gave up 5 bases and V 1 base, and 5 bases lay outside the gene matches. The CDR3: CASSLYRDRGYGYTF. The CDR3 bases are TGCGCCAGCAGCTTGTACCGGGACAGGGGTTATGGCTACACCTTC.